Below are 20 T cell receptor beta chains sequenced from a single sample in a study of response to subunit inactivated influenza vaccine. TCRdb ran MiXCR on the RT-PCR reads and lists one entry per CDR3 protein. The sample includes about 540,000 distinct CDR3 sequences, around a quarter of them seen just once. This same sample was also part of a study on T cells expressing NK-cell markers. This second report adds: Synthesis of TCR beta cDNA relied on 5'RACE template switching carrying UMIs.

The sequences come from CD4+ T cells sorted from PBMCs, collected 12 days after vaccination. The receptors originated from a man aged 45-60 years who received an inactivated influenza vaccine.

The genes are TRBV7-9 and TRBJ1-3; D remains ambiguous. This CDR3 is 14 amino acids long. Trimming took 3 bases from V and 5 from J, leaving 11 bases between them. Germline V CDR1 and CDR2: SEHNR, FQNEAQ (reference sequence). The CDR3 reads CASSFYPGRNTIYF. CDR3 bases: TGTGCCAGCAGCTTTTATCCAGGAAGAAACACCATATATTTT. The whole variable domain, remainder taken from reference TRBV7-9 and TRBJ1-3, is DTGVSQNPRHKITKRGQNVTFRCDPISEHNRLYWYRQTLGQGPEFLTYFQNEAQLEKSRLLSDRFSAERPKGSFSTLEIQRTEQGDSAMYLCASSFYPGRNTIYFGEGSWLTVV.

A few counts support this clonotype. The gene calls are TRBV5-1 and TRBJ2-3; 9 positions agree with TRBD2. This CDR3 is 15 amino acids long. Germline-derived CDR1 and CDR2 are SGHRS and YFSETQ. Losses at the gene ends were 5 bases for V and 5 bases for J; bases not matched to a gene: 9. The CDR3 spells CASSGGRALGDTQYF. CDR3 nucleotides: TGCGCCAGCAGTGGCGGGAGGGCCCTCGGAGATACGCAGTATTTT.

The CDR3 DNA follows: TGTGCCAGCAGCGTAGCTCCCGGGGGAAGAGAGACCCAGTACTTC. Its translation is CASSVAPGGRETQYF. The chain is built from TRBV9 and TRBJ2-5; tentatively, D is TRBD2 (6 bases). Looked up from germline, CDR1 is SGDLS and CDR2 is YYNGEE. This CDR3 has 15 residues. V lost 0 bases and J lost 4, with 13 bases in between.

This clonotype was seen a few times. The chain is built from TRBV28 and TRBJ2-1; D is tentatively TRBD1 or TRBD2 (5 bases each). The V and J ends lost 2 bases and 6 bases respectively, with 14 bases between them. From germline, CDR1 is MDHEN and CDR2 SYDVKM. The CDR3 covers 15 residues. The DNA of the CDR3 is TGTGCCAGCAGTTTAGTCCCGGGACGGGGCAATGAGCAGTTCTTC. It is translated as CASSLVPGRGNEQFF.

This clonotype came up many times. The V and J genes are TRBV7-9 and TRBJ1-5, with 8 bases that match TRBD1. V trimming: 5 bases; J trimming: 7 bases; junction bases outside the gene matches: 4. Germline V gene lookup returns CDR1 SEHNR and CDR2 FQNEAQ (reference sequence). There are 13 residues in the CDR3. The CDR3 region has the DNA TGTGCCAGCAGCCCAGGGGGCGGCCAGCCCCAGCATTTT. It translates to CASSPGGGQPQHF.

This chain links TRBV6-1 with TRBJ2-1; 9 bases map to TRBD2. The V gene's germline CDR1 is MNHNS and CDR2 SASEGT. The V gene end was trimmed by 7 bases and the J gene end by 2 bases; junction bases not matched to a gene: 6. The CDR3 is 15 amino acids. CDR3 DNA: TGTGCCAGCAAAAGCGGGGGGCCTCCCTACAATGAGCAGTTCTTC. It specifies CASKSGGPPYNEQFF.

The chain couples TRBV12-3 or TRBV12-4 to TRBJ1-6, with D uncertain. The CDR3 is 14 amino acids. The V gene lost 0 bases and the J gene lost 9 bases, with 9 bases spanning the gap. The CDR3 reads CASSLAHISSPLHF. The CDR3 DNA reads TGTGCCAGCAGTTTAGCGCATATTAGTTCACCCCTCCACTTT.

The CDR3 DNA follows: TGTGCCAGCAGCTTAGGGGACCGTCGGACCGGGGAGCTGTTTTTT. It is translated as CASSLGDRRTGELFF. V usage is TRBV7-2 and J usage is TRBJ2-2; either TRBD1 or TRBD2 may supply D (5 bases each). Germline CDR1 SGHTA, CDR2 FQGNSA. This CDR3 is built from 15 residues. V was shortened by 1 base and J by 5 bases, with 11 bases between the two germline ends.

This clonotype has only a few counts. CDR3 region: CASSPDSYTGELFF. For the CDR3, the DNA is TGTGCCAGCAGCCCAGACAGTTACACCGGGGAGCTGTTTTTT. The rearrangement uses TRBV7-9 and TRBJ2-2; possibly TRBD1 for D (5 bases). Germline V lookup: CDR1 SEHNR, CDR2 FQNEAQ (reference sequence). V dropped 5 bases and J dropped 3 bases, with 10 bases sitting between them. This CDR3 region has 14 residues.

This clonotype was observed a handful of times. V and J are TRBV18 and TRBJ2-7; D may match TRBD1 or TRBD2 (5 bases each). The CDR3 has 15 residues. Germline V gene sequence: CDR1 KGHSH, CDR2 LQKENI. The V end lost 5 bases, the J end lost 0 bases, and 14 bases lay between the germline ends. CDR3 sequence reads: CASSASMGDSYEQYF. The CDR3 DNA follows: TGTGCCAGCTCAGCATCTATGGGGGACTCCTACGAGCAGTACTTC.

This clonotype was detected a few times. The gene calls are TRBV20-1 and TRBJ2-3, with D possibly TRBD2 on 6 matching bases. The V and J ends lost 6 bases and 2 bases respectively, with 12 bases between them. Looked up from germline, CDR1 is DFQATT and CDR2 is SNEGSKA (reference sequence). This CDR3 region has 13 residues. CDR3 sequence (DNA): TGCAGTGCCTTACTAGCAATCACAGATACGCAGTATTTT. Its translation: CSALLAITDTQYF.

The chain carries TRBV7-2 and TRBJ1-1; 10 bases map to TRBD1. The ends lost 3 bases at V and 6 bases at J; junction bases unmatched: 4. The V gene's germline CDR1 is SGHTA and CDR2 FQGNSA. The CDR3 has 14 residues. DNA for the CDR3: TGTGCCAGCAGCTTCGACAGGGGGCGAGCTGAAGCTTTCTTT. It yields the protein CASSFDRGRAEAFF. The full variable domain, with the rest looked up from reference TRBV7-2 and TRBJ1-1, is GAGVSQSPSNKVTEKGKDVELRCDPISGHTALYWYRQSLGQGLEFLIYFQGNSAPDKSGLPSDRFSAERTGGSVSTLTIQRTQQEDSAVYLCASSFDRGRAEAFFGQGTRLTVV.

This chain joins TRBV7-9 and TRBJ1-1; D is possibly TRBD1 (5 bases). The CDR3 sequence is 14 residues long. V was trimmed by 3 bases and J by 11 bases, leaving 19 bases between them. Germline V gene data show CDR1 as SEHNR and CDR2 as FQNEAQ (reference sequence). CDR3 residues: CASSFGGEKVSAFF. The CDR3 region has the DNA TGTGCCAGCAGCTTCGGGGGGGAGAAAGTTTCGGCTTTCTTT. The full variable domain, completed using reference TRBV7-9 and TRBJ1-1, is DTGVSQNPRHKITKRGQNVTFRCDPISEHNRLYWYRQTLGQGPEFLTYFQNEAQLEKSRLLSDRFSAERPKGSFSTLEIQRTEQGDSAMYLCASSFGGEKVSAFFGQGTRLTVV.

This clonotype showed up just a few times. The chain uses TRBV4-2 and TRBJ2-5, with 10 bases lining up with TRBD1. CDR1 is LGHNA, CDR2 YNFKEQ, per germline. The CDR3 totals 16 residues. The V and J ends lost 4 bases and 5 bases, in that order; junction bases with no gene match: 10. CDR3 sequence: CASSPVPGQGWETQYF. In nucleotides, the CDR3 is TGTGCCAGCAGCCCTGTCCCGGGACAGGGGTGGGAGACCCAGTACTTC.

The gene calls are TRBV5-1 and TRBJ1-2; D not resolved. The CDR3 has 14 amino acids. From germline, CDR1 is SGHRS and CDR2 YFSETQ. Between the trimmed V and J ends, which lost 3 bases and 3 bases, there was a span of 12 bases. As DNA, the CDR3 is TGCGCCAGCAGCTATTTGGAAGGATACTATGGCTACACCTTC. This encodes CASSYLEGYYGYTF.

V gene TRBV11-2 combines with J gene TRBJ2-5, with 8 bases fitting TRBD1. The CDR3 contains 16 residues. From germline, CDR1 is SGHAT and CDR2 FQNNGV. Trimming at V came to 2 bases and at J to 3 bases, leaving 8 bases not matched to a gene. As DNA, the CDR3 is TGTGCCAGCAGCTTATGGGGACAGGAGAGGGAAGAGACCCAGTACTTC. Its translation: CASSLWGQEREETQYF. Drawing the rest from reference TRBV11-2 and TRBJ2-5, the complete variable domain is EAGVAQSPRYKIIEKRQSVAFWCNPISGHATLYWYQQILGQGPKLLIQFQNNGVVDDSQLPKDRFSAERLKGVDSTLKIQPAKLEDSAVYLCASSLWGQEREETQYFGPGTRLLVL.

Remarks on this clonotype: This may come from a read error, since a much larger clone is one base off. The V and J genes are TRBV20-1 and TRBJ2-6; D possibly corresponds to TRBD1 (6 bases). From germline, CDR1 is DFQATT and CDR2 SNEGSKA (reference sequence). V was cut by 6 bases and J by 0 bases, with 21 bases left in between. CDR3 length: 18 residues. As DNA, the CDR3 is TGCAGTGCCATGGACCCCGGGACACGAAGCTCTGGGGCCAACGTCCTGACTTTC. It codes for CSAMDPGTRSSGANVLTF.

A few counts support this clonotype. V usage is TRBV10-3 and J usage is TRBJ1-3; no clear D. V lost 7 bases and J 8 bases, leaving 12 bases between the germline ends. The CDR3 covers 12 residues. The germline V gene has CDR1 ENHRY and CDR2 SYGVKD. CDR3 in amino acids: CAITLAGDTIYF. CDR3 coding DNA: TGTGCCATCACTCTAGCCGGGGACACCATATATTTT.

This rearrangement joins TRBV7-9 to TRBJ1-6; 7 bases match TRBD1. This CDR3 is 14 amino acids long. From germline, CDR1 is SEHNR and CDR2 FQNEAQ (reference sequence). The junction had 4 bases not matched to a gene; V was cut back by 5 bases and J by 6 bases. The CDR3 loop is CASSRDSANSPLHF. The DNA for the CDR3 is TGTGCCAGCAGCCGGGACAGCGCTAATTCACCCCTCCACTTT. The complete variable domain, with remaining parts taken from reference TRBV7-9 and TRBJ1-6, reads DTGVSQNPRHKITKRGQNVTFRCDPISEHNRLYWYRQTLGQGPEFLTYFQNEAQLEKSRLLSDRFSAERPKGSFSTLEIQRTEQGDSAMYLCASSRDSANSPLHFGNGTRLTVT.

V usage is TRBV28 and J usage is TRBJ2-7, with 9 bases fitting TRBD2. The germline CDR1 and CDR2 sequences are MDHEN and SYDVKM. The ends lost 8 bases at V and 3 bases at J; junction bases unmatched: 11. The CDR3 runs 15 residues. CDR3 DNA: TGTGCCAGCGACGCCCTGGCTAGCGGGAACTACGAGCAGTACTTC. The encoded protein is CASDALASGNYEQYF.